The 30 T cell receptor beta chains reported below all come from one sample, sequenced in a study of CD8+ T cells in alopecia areata. It was cDNA, reverse transcribed from extracted RNA, that served as the sequencing template. Here immunoSEQ multiplex PCR was the method, and the copy in TCRdb shows in-frame clones only, minus some. The repertoire holds 120,000 to 150,000 clones, with roughly 82% as singletons. Specified treatment: oral pan-JAK inhibitor, 5-10 mg twice daily. Sequencing was performed on CD8+ T cells sorted from blood, taken at week 4, from a patient treated with tofacitinib. The receptors stem from a human donor with alopecia areata.

CDR3 coding DNA: TGCGCCAGCAGCCAAGATCCCATGACAGGGAGCTCCTACAATGAGCAGTTCTTC. Residues: CASSQDPMTGSSYNEQFF. The gene calls are TRBV4-1 and TRBJ2-1, with 7 nucleotides matching TRBD1. This CDR3 spans 18 amino acids. With V trimmed by 0 bases and J by 0 bases, 8 bases remained unmatched. Per germline, CDR1 MGHRA and CDR2 YSYEKL.

The chain is built from TRBV29-1 and TRBJ2-3; TRBD1 is a possible D gene (6 bases). V was pared by 4 bases and J by 4 bases, with 9 bases between. This CDR3 is built from 12 residues. CDR1 SQVTM and CDR2 ANQGSEA come from the germline V gene. DNA of the CDR3: TGCAGCGTTGCACAGGGACCAGATACGCAGTATTTT. It specifies CSVAQGPDTQYF.

The genes are TRBV6-5 and TRBJ2-2; D is unresolved. There are 15 residues in the CDR3. V gave up 0 bases and J gave up 4 bases, with 9 bases separating them. Germline assignment: CDR1 MNHEY and CDR2 SVGAGI. The CDR3 protein is CASSYSSQSTGELFF. The DNA for the CDR3 is TGTGCCAGCAGTTACTCGAGTCAGTCCACCGGGGAGCTGTTTTTT.

The chain uses TRBV21-1 and TRBJ2-7; the listed D gene, TRBD1, was not tested against the DNA. TRBV21-1 is tagged as a pseudogene. This CDR3 is 15 amino acids long. This CDR3 reads CASTRVGQPSYEQYF. The CDR3 DNA reads as TGTGCCAGCACCCGGGTCGGACAGCCCTCCTACGAGCAGTACTTC.

The chain employs TRBV27 and TRBJ2-4; 9 bases agree with TRBD1. The CDR3 is 16 residues long. J was trimmed by 0 bases and V by 4 bases; bases with no gene match: 4. Germline CDR1 MNHEY, CDR2 SMNVEV (reference sequence). CDR3 bases: TGTGCCAGCAGTTCCTACAGGGGGCGAGCCAAAAACATTCAGTACTTC. This translates into CASSSYRGRAKNIQYF.

The chain combines TRBV11-1 with TRBJ2-5, with 7 bases lining up with TRBD2. The CDR3 consists of 15 residues. With 3 bases clipped from V and 1 base from J, the junction kept 5 bases outside the gene matches. The germline CDR1 and CDR2 sequences are SGHAT and FQDESV (reference sequence). The CDR3 sequence: CASSLSRGTQETQYF. CDR3 in DNA: TGTGCCAGCAGCTTGTCGCGGGGGACCCAAGAGACCCAGTACTTC.

V and J are TRBV6-5 and TRBJ1-3; unclear D gene. The germline V gene encodes CDR1 MNHEY and CDR2 SVGAGI. CDR3 length equals 13 residues. V gave up 8 bases and J gave up 2 bases, with 10 bases separating them. Here the CDR3 DNA reads TGTGCCAGCGTAAGTGTCGCTGGAAACACCATATATTTT. Protein: CASVSVAGNTIYF.

The rearrangement uses TRBV7-2 and TRBJ1-1; D gene unclear. The V and J ends lost 5 bases and 4 bases respectively, with 11 bases between them. The CDR3 spans 13 residues. Germline assignment: CDR1 SGHTA and CDR2 FQGNSA. The CDR3 spells CASSPYPPTEAFF. DNA of the CDR3: TGTGCCAGCAGCCCATATCCCCCCACTGAAGCTTTCTTT.

V usage is TRBV4-1 and J usage is TRBJ1-2, with unresolved D. CDR3 length: 13 residues. From germline, CDR1 is MGHRA and CDR2 YSYEKL. Trimming removed 0 bases at V and 8 bases at J, with 10 bases between. This chain's CDR3 is CASSQEGKDGYTF. The CDR3 DNA reads as TGCGCCAGCAGCCAAGAGGGAAAGGACGGCTACACCTTC.

The gene calls are TRBV5-6 and TRBJ2-1; 8 positions match TRBD2. The CDR3 is 14 residues long. CDR1 is SGHDT, CDR2 YYEEEE, per germline. Trimming took 0 bases from V and 7 from J; bases not matched to a gene: 3. The CDR3 region is CASSLGGGRNEQFF. CDR3 bases: TGTGCCAGCAGCTTGGGCGGGGGGCGGAATGAGCAGTTCTTC.

This rearrangement joins TRBV6-1 to TRBJ1-1, with a weak D call TRBD1 (5 bases). Germline CDR1 and CDR2: MNHNS and SASEGT. V lost 7 bases, J lost 6 bases, and 12 bases lay in between. The CDR3 has 12 residues. The DNA of the CDR3 is TGTGCCAGCACAGACAGAGGCGCTGAAGCTTTCTTT. Its protein is CASTDRGAEAFF.

The rearrangement joins TRBV5-1 to TRBJ2-3; TRBD1 aligns across 12 bases. Trimming removed 3 bases from V and 5 bases from J; junction bases left unmatched: 10. CDR1 is SGHRS, CDR2 YFSETQ, per germline. The CDR3 is made up of 17 amino acids. DNA for the CDR3: TGCGCCAGCAGCTGGATGCGGGACAGGGGGCCTAGAGATACGCAGTATTTT. Amino acids: CASSWMRDRGPRDTQYF.

The V and J genes are TRBV4-2 and TRBJ2-1; 7 bases fit TRBD2. V shed 3 bases, J shed 2 bases, and the junction held 1 base outside the gene matches. The CDR3 contains 14 residues. Germline CDR1 LGHNA, CDR2 YNFKEQ. CDR3 in DNA: TGTGCCAGCAGCCAGGGAGGGGCCTACAATGAGCAGTTCTTC. Translating gives CASSQGGAYNEQFF.

This clone was detected only once. The gene calls are TRBV29-1 and TRBJ2-5, with D possibly being TRBD2 (6 bases). Trimming left V 4 bases short and J 0 bases short, with 18 bases between. The germline V gene has CDR1 SQVTM and CDR2 ANQGSEA. The CDR3 sequence is 16 residues long. CDR3 protein: CSVGMLRGDHQETQYF. Here the CDR3 DNA reads TGCAGCGTTGGGATGTTGCGGGGTGATCACCAAGAGACCCAGTACTTC.

The chain combines TRBV7-9 with TRBJ2-3; D is perhaps TRBD1 or TRBD2 (5 bases each). Trimming shortened V by 3 bases and J by 4 bases, and 14 bases separated the two germline ends. Germline values: CDR1 SEHNR, CDR2 FQNEAQ (reference sequence). This CDR3 contains 15 residues. The CDR3 region is CASSFRDRGADTQYF. CDR3 coding DNA: TGTGCCAGCAGCTTCCGGGACCGTGGCGCAGATACGCAGTATTTT.

This rearrangement joins TRBV27 to TRBJ2-7; TRBD1 is a possible D gene (6 bases). V lost 4 bases to trimming and J lost 3 bases, with 10 bases between them. The germline V gene encodes CDR1 MNHEY and CDR2 SMNVEV (reference sequence). The CDR3 has 13 residues. Here the CDR3 reads CASSSGVDYEQYF. The CDR3 DNA sequence: TGTGCCAGCAGTTCAGGGGTCGACTACGAGCAGTACTTC.

The V call is TRBV15, the J call TRBJ2-3; D perhaps matches TRBD2 (5 bases). The V and J ends lost 5 bases and 1 base respectively, with 13 bases between them. The CDR3 sequence is 15 residues long. From germline, CDR1 is LNHNV and CDR2 YYDKDF (reference sequence). The CDR3 region has the DNA TGTGCCACCAGCGCCTGGATGGGAGGCACAGATACGCAGTATTTT. It specifies CATSAWMGGTDTQYF. Looking up the rest from reference TRBV15 and TRBJ2-3 gives the full variable domain: DAMVIQNPRYQVTQFGKPVTLSCSQTLNHNVMYWYQQKSSQAPKLLFHYYDKDFNNEADTPDNFQSRRPNTSFCFLDIRSPGLGDTAMYLCATSAWMGGTDTQYFGPGTRLTVL.

This sequence joins TRBV6-6 and TRBJ2-5, with D uncertain. The germline gives CDR1 MNHNY, CDR2 SVGAGI (reference sequence). Trimming stripped 3 bases from V and 5 bases from J, with 10 bases between. This CDR3 comprises 13 residues. This chain's CDR3 is CASSYGLEETQYF. CDR3 DNA: TGTGCCAGCAGTTATGGGTTGGAGGAGACCCAGTACTTC.

The chain joins TRBV13 to TRBJ2-7; D unresolved. The CDR3 runs to 13 residues. V dropped 7 bases and J dropped 6 bases, with 16 bases sitting between them. CDR1 PRHDT and CDR2 FYEKMQ come from the germline V gene (reference sequence). CDR3 residues: CASIGQNKREQYF. CDR3 sequence (DNA): TGTGCCAGCATTGGGCAGAATAAACGCGAGCAGTACTTC.

In its sample, this clone was seen a few times. The V and J genes are TRBV27 and TRBJ2-2, with unresolved D. Per germline, CDR1 MNHEY and CDR2 SMNVEV (reference sequence). CDR3 size: 13 residues. The V end was cut by 5 bases, the J end by 3 bases, with 7 bases between. The DNA for the CDR3 is TGTGCCAGCAGTGAAGGGTACACCGGGGAGCTGTTTTTT. Amino acid sequence: CASSEGYTGELFF.

The V call is TRBV4-1, the J call TRBJ1-2; D is perhaps TRBD1 (6 bases). CDR1 is MGHRA, CDR2 YSYEKL, per germline. The V end was cut by 0 bases, the J end by 2 bases, with 19 bases between. CDR3 size: 18 residues. The CDR3 spells CASSQDPSTGIINYGYTF. Here the CDR3 DNA reads TGCGCCAGCAGCCAAGATCCTTCGACAGGCATCATCAACTATGGCTACACCTTC.

The chain is built from TRBV29-1 and TRBJ1-1, with unresolved D. CDR3 length: 17 residues. The V end lost 6 bases, the J end lost 3 bases, and 26 bases lay between the germline ends. Germline V gives CDR1 SQVTM, CDR2 ANQGSEA. CDR3 amino acids: CSVTHQRDLFFDTEAFF. CDR3 nucleotide sequence: TGCAGCGTAACCCATCAGAGGGATTTGTTTTTCGACACTGAAGCTTTCTTT.

V usage is TRBV5-1 and J usage is TRBJ2-1; the D is unclear. This CDR3 region has 12 residues. The germline V gene has CDR1 SGHRS and CDR2 YFSETQ. With 2 bases removed from V and 7 bases from J, the gap between germline ends came to 7 bases. The CDR3 loop is CASSFNGNEQFF. Written as DNA, the CDR3 is TGCGCCAGCAGCTTTAATGGGAATGAGCAGTTCTTC.

This rearrangement joins TRBV9 to TRBJ2-7; TRBD1 aligns across 9 bases. After removal of 3 bases from V and 2 bases from J, the junction contained 6 bases not matched to a gene. This CDR3 region has 15 residues. Germline V gene sequence: CDR1 SGDLS, CDR2 YYNGEE. The CDR3 DNA is TGTGCCAGCAGCGCGGGACAGGGCGCTCCCTACGAGCAGTACTTC. Amino acid sequence: CASSAGQGAPYEQYF.

A few counts support this clone. This chain links TRBV7-6 with TRBJ2-1; TRBD1 aligns across 8 bases. Trimming at V came to 5 bases and at J to 7 bases, leaving 13 bases not matched to a gene. Germline values: CDR1 SGHVS, CDR2 FNYEAQ. The CDR3 has 16 residues. CDR3 bases: TGTGCCAGCAGCGACTTACCAGGGGGCGTAAGGAATGAGCAGTTCTTC. This translates into CASSDLPGGVRNEQFF. The full variable domain, with the rest looked up from reference TRBV7-6 and TRBJ2-1, is GAGVSQSPRYKVTKRGQDVALRCDPISGHVSLYWYRQALGQGPEFLTYFNYEAQQDKSGLPNDRFSAERPEGSISTLTIQRTEQRDSAMYRCASSDLPGGVRNEQFFGPGTRLTVL.

The chain recombines TRBV6-5 with TRBJ1-1, with D possibly being TRBD1 (5 bases). The CDR3 is made up of 14 amino acids. Trimming took 0 bases from V and 4 from J, leaving 9 bases between them. CDR1 MNHEY and CDR2 SVGAGI come from the germline V gene. CDR3 sequence (DNA): TGTGCCAGCAGTTACTCTGGCCAGGGCACTGAAGCTTTCTTT. Its protein is CASSYSGQGTEAFF.

The CDR3 is CASSVVGTDPNTEAFF. The CDR3 DNA is TGTGCCAGCAGCGTAGTCGGGACAGACCCGAACACTGAAGCTTTCTTT. The rearrangement links TRBV9 to TRBJ1-1; 7 bases are a match to TRBD1. CDR1 and CDR2 (germline): SGDLS, YYNGEE. The CDR3 is made up of 16 amino acids. V lost 0 bases, J lost 1 base, and 6 bases stayed unmatched.

The chain's CDR3 is CASSFGQGPPQHF. CDR3 DNA: TGTGCCAGCAGTTTCGGGCAGGGTCCACCCCAGCATTTT. The chain links TRBV27 to TRBJ1-5, with D perhaps TRBD1 (5 bases). Trimming cost V 3 bases and J 10 bases, with 13 bases left between them. CDR3 length equals 13 residues. Germline-derived CDR1 and CDR2 are MNHEY and SMNVEV (reference sequence).

CDR3 residues: CSVEGGGDYYNEQFF. The CDR3 DNA is TGCAGCGTTGAAGGCGGGGGGGACTACTACAATGAGCAGTTCTTC. V and J are TRBV29-1 and TRBJ2-1; TRBD2 matches 9 bases. This CDR3 has 15 residues. The J segment lost 3 bases and the V segment lost 1 base, leaving 4 bases of the junction unmatched. Germline V lookup: CDR1 SQVTM, CDR2 ANQGSEA.

In its sample, this clone was seen once. Written as DNA, the CDR3 is TGTGCCAGCAGCTCTGCCGGGACAGGGAGTGATGGCTACACCTTC. Translating gives CASSSAGTGSDGYTF. The V and J genes are TRBV5-6 and TRBJ1-2; TRBD1 aligns across 9 bases. CDR3 size: 15 residues. J was trimmed by 6 bases and V by 3 bases; bases with no gene match: 9. CDR1 SGHDT and CDR2 YYEEEE come from the germline V gene.